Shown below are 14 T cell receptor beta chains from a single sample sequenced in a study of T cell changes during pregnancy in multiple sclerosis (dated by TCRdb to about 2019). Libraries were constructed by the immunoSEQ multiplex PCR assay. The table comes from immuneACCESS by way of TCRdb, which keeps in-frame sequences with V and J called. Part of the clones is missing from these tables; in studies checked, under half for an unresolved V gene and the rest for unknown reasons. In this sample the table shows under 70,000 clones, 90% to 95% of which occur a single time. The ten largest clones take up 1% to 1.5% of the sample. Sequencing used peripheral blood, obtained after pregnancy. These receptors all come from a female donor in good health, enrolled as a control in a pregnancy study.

CDR3 region: CASRPTQMNTEAFF. CDR3 sequence (DNA): TGTGCCAGCAGACCGACACAAATGAACACTGAAGCTTTCTTT. J is TRBJ1-1 and V is TRBV7-2; D ambiguous. The germline gives CDR1 SGHTA, CDR2 FQGNSA. The CDR3 extends over 14 amino acids. The V end lost 6 bases, the J end lost 0 bases, and 11 bases lay between the germline ends.

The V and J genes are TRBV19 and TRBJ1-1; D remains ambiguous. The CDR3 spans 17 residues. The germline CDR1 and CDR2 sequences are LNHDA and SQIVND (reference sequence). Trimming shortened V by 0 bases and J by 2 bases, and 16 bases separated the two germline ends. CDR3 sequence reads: CASSIDFGQAENTEAFF. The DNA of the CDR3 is TGTGCCAGTAGTATAGATTTTGGGCAGGCAGAAAACACTGAAGCTTTCTTT.

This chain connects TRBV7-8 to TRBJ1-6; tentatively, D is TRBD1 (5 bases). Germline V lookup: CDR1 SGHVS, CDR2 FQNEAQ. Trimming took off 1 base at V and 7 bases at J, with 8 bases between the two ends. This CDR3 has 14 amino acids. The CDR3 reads CASSLVTENSPLHF. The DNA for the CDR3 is TGTGCCAGCAGCTTAGTGACAGAGAATTCACCCCTCCACTTT.

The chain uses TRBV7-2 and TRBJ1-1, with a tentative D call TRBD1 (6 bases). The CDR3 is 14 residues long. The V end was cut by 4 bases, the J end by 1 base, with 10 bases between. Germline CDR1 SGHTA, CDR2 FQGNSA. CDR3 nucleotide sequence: TGTGCCAGCAGCTCCTCGGGACAGAACACTGAAGCTTTCTTT. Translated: CASSSSGQNTEAFF.

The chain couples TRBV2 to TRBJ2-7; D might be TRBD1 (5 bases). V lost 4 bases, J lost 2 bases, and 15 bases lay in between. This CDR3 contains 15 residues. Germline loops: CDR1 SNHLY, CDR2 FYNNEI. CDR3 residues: CASSVPEGAPYEQYF. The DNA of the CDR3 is TGTGCCAGCAGTGTCCCTGAAGGGGCCCCCTACGAGCAGTACTTC.

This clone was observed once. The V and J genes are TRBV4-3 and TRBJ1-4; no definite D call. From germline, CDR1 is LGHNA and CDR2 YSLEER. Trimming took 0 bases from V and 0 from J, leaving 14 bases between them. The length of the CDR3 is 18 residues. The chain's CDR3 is CASSQERLLPATNEKLFF. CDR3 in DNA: TGCGCCAGCAGCCAAGAGCGGCTTCTACCTGCAACTAATGAAAAACTGTTTTTT.

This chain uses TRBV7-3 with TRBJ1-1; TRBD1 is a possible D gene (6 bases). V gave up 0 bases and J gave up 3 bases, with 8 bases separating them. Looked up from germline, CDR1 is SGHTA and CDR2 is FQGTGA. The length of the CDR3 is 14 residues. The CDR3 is CASSLTGGDTEAFF. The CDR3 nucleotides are TGTGCCAGCAGCTTAACAGGGGGTGACACTGAAGCTTTCTTT.

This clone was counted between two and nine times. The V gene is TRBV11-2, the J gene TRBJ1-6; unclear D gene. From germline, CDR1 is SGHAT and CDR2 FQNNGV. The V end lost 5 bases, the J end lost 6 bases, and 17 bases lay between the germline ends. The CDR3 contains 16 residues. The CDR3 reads CASSPNLGSFNSPLHF. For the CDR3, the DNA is TGTGCCAGCAGCCCCAATCTTGGTAGTTTTAATTCACCCCTCCACTTT.

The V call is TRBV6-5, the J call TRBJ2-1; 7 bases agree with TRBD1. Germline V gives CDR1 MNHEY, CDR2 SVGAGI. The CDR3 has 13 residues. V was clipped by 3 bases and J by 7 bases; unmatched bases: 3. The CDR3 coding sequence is TGTGCCAGCAGTTATAACAGGGGAAATGAGCAGTTCTTC. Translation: CASSYNRGNEQFF.

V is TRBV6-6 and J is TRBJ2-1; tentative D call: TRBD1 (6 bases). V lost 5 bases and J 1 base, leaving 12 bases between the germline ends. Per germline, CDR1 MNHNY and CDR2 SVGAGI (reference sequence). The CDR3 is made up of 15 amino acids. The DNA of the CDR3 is TGTGCCAGCAGTACCCTGCAGGGGTCCTACAATGAGCAGTTCTTC. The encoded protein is CASSTLQGSYNEQFF.

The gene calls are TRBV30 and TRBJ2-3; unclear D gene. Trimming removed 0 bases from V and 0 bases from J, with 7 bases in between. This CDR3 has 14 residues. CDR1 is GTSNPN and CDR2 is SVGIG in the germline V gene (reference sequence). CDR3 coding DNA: TGTGCCTGGAGTGTACTTACTAGCACAGATACGCAGTATTTT. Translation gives CAWSVLTSTDTQYF.

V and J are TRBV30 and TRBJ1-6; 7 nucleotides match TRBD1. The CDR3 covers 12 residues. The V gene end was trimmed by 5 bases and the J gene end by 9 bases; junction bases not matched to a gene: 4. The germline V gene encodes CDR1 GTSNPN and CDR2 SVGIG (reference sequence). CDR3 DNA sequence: TGTGCCTGGGACAGGGTCGGTTCACCCCTCCACTTT. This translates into CAWDRVGSPLHF.

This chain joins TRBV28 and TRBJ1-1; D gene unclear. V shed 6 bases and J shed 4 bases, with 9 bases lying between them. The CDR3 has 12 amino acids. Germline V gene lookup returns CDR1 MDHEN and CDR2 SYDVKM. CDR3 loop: CASSRVPTEAFF. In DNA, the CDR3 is TGTGCCAGCAGCCGGGTGCCCACTGAAGCTTTCTTT.

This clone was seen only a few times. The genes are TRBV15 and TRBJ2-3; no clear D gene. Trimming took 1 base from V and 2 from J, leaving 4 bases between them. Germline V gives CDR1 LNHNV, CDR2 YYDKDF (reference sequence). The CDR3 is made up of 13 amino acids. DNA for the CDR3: TGTGCCACCAGCAGAGTCCTCACAGATACGCAGTATTTT. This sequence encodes CATSRVLTDTQYF.